The 2 T cell receptor beta chains presented below share a single source sample, sequenced in a study of blood T cell repertoires in COVID-19. The protocol was immunoSEQ multiplex PCR, while the TCRdb copy is restricted to in-frame clones and leaves out a portion. The repertoire holds about 430,000 clones, more than 70% seen once, with approximately 1.5% in the top ten. The sample comprised PBMCs or T cells enriched from blood (not recorded which). These receptor sequences come from a woman younger than 30 who had been exposed to COVID-19.

The chain couples TRBV6-4 to TRBJ1-3, with D unresolved. The CDR3 loop spans 18 amino acids. V was pared by 3 bases and J by 0 bases, with 18 bases between. Germline CDR1 MRHNA, CDR2 SNTAGT. DNA of the CDR3: TGTGCCAGCAGTGAGCGGCGGGAAACGCTTCTCTCTGGAAACACCATATATTTT. This codes for CASSERRETLLSGNTIYF.

This chain links TRBV12-3 or TRBV12-4 with TRBJ1-5, with D unresolved. Deletions cut 5 bases from V and 6 bases from J, with 11 bases between. This CDR3 comprises 13 residues. The CDR3 loop is CASSPILLQPQHF. The CDR3 coding sequence is TGTGCCAGCAGTCCTATCCTCCTTCAGCCCCAGCATTTT.